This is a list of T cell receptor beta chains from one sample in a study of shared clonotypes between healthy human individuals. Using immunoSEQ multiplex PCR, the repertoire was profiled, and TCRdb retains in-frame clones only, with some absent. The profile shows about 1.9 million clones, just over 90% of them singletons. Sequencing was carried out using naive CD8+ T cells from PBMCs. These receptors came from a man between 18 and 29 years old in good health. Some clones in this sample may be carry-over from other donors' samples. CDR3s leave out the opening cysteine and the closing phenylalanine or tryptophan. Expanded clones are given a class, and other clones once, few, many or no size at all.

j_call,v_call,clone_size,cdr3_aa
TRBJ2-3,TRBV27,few,ASTPRDNTHTQY
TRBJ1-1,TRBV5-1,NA,ASRGTGAHTEAF
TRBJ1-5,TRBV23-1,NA,ASSQSTGDSNQPQH
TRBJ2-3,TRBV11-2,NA,ASADLGAAASDTQY
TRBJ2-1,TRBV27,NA,ASRGLLAGGHNEQF
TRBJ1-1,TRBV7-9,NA,ASSLAGHLNTEAF
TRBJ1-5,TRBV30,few,AWALGQNQPQH
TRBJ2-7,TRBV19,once,ASSIGSGQGNSYEQY
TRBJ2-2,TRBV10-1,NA,ASSEAGGTGELF
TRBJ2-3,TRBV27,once,ASSPSPGTSHTDTQY
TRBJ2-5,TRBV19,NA,ASSIGAGDWETQY
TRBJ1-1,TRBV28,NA,ASSPTVDEAF
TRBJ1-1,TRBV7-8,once,ASSLSHFLGGTEAF
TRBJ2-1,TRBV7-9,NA,ASGDSNEQF
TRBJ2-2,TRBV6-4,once,ASSDRQGENGELF
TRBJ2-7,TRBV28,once,ASSFGTSRDEQY
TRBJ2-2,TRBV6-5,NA,ASRLDGGTGELF
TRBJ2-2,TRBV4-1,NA,ASSQEGAAFRGTGELF
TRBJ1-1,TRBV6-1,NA,ASSQTGSNTEAF
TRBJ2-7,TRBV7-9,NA,ASSLVGGRKSYEQY
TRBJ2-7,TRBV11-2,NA,ASSLGAGDPYEQY
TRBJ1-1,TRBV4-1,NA,ASSQDLRDTSAETTEAF
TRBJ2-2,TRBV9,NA,ASSTFQEPRNTGELF
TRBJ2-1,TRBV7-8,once,ASSLGTQDEQF
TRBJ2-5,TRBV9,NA,ASSPGTSGIFGTGETQY
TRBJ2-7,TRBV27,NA,ASSFAQGRAQY
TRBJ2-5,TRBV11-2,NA,ASSWGGTQY